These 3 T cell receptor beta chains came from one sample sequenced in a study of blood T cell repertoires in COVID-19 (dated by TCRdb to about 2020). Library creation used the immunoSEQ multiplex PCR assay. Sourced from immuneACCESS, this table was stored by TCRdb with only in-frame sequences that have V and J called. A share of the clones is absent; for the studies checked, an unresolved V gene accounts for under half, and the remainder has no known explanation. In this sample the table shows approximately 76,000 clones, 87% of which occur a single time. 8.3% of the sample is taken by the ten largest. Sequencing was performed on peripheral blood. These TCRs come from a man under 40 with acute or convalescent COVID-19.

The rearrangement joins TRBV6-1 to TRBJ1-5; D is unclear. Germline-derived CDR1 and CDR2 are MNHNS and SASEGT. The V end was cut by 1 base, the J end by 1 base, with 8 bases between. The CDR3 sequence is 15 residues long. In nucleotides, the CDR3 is TGTGCCAGCAGTGAAGGTGGAGGGAGCAATCAGCCCCAGCATTTT. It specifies CASSEGGGSNQPQHF.

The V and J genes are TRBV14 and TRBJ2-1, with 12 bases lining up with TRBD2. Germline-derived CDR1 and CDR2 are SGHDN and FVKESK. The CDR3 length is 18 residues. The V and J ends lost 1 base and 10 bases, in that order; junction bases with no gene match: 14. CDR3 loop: CASSQGLAGERPPREQFF. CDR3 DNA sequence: TGTGCCAGCAGCCAAGGACTAGCGGGAGAAAGGCCCCCCAGGGAGCAGTTCTTC.

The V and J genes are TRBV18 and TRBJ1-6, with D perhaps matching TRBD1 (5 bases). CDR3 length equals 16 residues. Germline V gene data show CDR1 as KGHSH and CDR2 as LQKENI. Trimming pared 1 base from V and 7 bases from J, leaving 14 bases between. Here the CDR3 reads CASSPRSAGSNSPLHF. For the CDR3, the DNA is TGTGCCAGCTCACCACGGTCGGCAGGGTCAAATTCACCCCTCCACTTT.